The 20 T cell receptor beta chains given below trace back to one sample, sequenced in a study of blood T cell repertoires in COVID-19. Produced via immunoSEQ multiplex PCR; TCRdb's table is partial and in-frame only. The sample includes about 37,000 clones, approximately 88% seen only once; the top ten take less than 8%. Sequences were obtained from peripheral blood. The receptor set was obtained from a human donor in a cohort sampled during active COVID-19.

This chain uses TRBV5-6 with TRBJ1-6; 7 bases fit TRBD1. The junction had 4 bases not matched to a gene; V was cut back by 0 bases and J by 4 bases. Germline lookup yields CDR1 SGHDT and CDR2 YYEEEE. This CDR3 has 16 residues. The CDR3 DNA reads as TGTGCCAGCAGCTTGGTAGTGACAGGGTATAATTCACCCCTCCACTTT. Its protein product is CASSLVVTGYNSPLHF.

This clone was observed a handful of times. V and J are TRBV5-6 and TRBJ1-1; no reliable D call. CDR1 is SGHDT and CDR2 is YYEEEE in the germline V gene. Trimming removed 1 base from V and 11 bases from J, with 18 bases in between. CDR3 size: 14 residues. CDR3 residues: CASSLPIWEGDAFF. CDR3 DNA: TGTGCCAGCAGCTTGCCCATTTGGGAGGGAGATGCTTTCTTT.

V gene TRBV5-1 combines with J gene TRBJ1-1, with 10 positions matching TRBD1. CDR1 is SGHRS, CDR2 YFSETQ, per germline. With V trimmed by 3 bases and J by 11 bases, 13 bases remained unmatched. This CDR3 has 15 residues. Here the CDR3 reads CASSSTGTGDLYAFF. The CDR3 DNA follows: TGCGCCAGCAGCTCCACCGGGACAGGGGACTTATATGCTTTCTTT.

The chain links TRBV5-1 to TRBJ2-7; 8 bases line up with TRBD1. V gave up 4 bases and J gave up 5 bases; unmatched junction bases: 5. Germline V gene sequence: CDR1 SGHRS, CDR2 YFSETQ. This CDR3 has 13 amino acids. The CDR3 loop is CASSLQGDHEQYF. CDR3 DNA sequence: TGCGCCAGCAGCCTACAGGGGGACCACGAGCAGTACTTC.

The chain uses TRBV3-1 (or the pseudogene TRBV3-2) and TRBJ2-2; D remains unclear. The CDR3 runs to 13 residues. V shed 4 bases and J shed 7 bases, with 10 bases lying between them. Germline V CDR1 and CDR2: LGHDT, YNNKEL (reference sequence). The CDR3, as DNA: TGTGCCAGCAGCCTGGCCCCCAACGGGGAGCTGTTTTTT. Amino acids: CASSLAPNGELFF.

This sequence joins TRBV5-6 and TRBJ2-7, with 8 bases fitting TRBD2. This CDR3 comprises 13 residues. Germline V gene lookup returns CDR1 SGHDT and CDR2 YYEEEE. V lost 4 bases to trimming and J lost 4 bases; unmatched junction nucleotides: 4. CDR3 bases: TGTGCCAGCAGCGCGGGGACTAGATACGAGCAGTACTTC. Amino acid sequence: CASSAGTRYEQYF.

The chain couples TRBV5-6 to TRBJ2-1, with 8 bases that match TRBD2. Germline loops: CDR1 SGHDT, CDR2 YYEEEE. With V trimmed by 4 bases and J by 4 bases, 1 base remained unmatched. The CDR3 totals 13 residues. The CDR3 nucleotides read TGTGCCAGCAGCGGGACTAGTTACAATGAGCAGTTCTTC. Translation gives CASSGTSYNEQFF.

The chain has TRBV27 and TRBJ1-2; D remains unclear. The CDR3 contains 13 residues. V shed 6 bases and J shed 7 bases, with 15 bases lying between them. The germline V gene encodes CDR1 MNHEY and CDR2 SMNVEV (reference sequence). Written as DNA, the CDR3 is TGTGCCAGCAGGCCGACGGGAACCTCTGGCTACACCTTC. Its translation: CASRPTGTSGYTF.

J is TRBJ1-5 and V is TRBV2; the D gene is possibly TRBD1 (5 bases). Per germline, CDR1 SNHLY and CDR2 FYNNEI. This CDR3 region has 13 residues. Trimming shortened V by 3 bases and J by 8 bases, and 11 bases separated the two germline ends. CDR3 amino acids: CASSETGVEPQHF. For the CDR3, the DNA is TGTGCCAGCAGTGAGACGGGGGTTGAGCCCCAGCATTTT.

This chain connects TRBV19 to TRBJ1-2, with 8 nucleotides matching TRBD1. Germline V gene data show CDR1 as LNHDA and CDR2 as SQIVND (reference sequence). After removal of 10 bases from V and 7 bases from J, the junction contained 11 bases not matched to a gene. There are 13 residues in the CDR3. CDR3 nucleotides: TGTGCCACAAACCGTAGGACAGGGTTTGGCTACACCTTC. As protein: CATNRRTGFGYTF.

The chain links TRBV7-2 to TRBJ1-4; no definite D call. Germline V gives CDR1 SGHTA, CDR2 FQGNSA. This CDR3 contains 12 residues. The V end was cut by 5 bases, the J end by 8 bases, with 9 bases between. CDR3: CASSLFEEKLFF. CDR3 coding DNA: TGTGCCAGCAGCCTGTTTGAGGAAAAACTGTTTTTT.

DNA of the CDR3: TGTGCCACCAGTGATTCGGAGACAGGGTACACAGATACGCAGTATTTT. Translated: CATSDSETGYTDTQYF. The chain links TRBV24-1 to TRBJ2-3, with 7 nucleotides matching TRBD1. The V gene end was trimmed by 2 bases and the J gene end by 2 bases; junction bases not matched to a gene: 6. The CDR3 has 16 amino acids. Germline-derived CDR1 and CDR2 are KGHDR and SFDVKD.

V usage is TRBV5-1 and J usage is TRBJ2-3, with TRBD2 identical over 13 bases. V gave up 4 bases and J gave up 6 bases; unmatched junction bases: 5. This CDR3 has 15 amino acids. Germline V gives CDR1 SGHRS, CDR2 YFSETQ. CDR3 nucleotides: TGCGCCAGCAGCCTTGGACTAGCGGGAGCCGATACGCAGTATTTT. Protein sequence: CASSLGLAGADTQYF.

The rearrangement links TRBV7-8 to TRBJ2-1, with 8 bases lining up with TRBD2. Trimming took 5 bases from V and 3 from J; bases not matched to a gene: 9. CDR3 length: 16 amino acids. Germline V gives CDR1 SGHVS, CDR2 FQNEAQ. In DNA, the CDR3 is TGTGCCAGCAGCCACGGAGCGGGAGCCGACTACAATGAGCAGTTCTTC. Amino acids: CASSHGAGADYNEQFF.

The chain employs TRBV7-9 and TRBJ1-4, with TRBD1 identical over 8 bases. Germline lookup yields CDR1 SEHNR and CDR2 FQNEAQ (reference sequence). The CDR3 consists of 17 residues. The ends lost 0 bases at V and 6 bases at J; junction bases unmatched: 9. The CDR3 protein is CASSLAILQGVDEKLFF. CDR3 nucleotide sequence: TGTGCCAGCAGCTTAGCGATATTACAGGGGGTTGATGAAAAACTGTTTTTT.

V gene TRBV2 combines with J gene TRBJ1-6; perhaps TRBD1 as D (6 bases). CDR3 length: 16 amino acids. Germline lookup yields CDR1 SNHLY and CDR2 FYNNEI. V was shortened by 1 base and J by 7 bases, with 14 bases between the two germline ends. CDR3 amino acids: CASSEGGTGLNSPLHF. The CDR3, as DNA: TGTGCCAGCAGTGAAGGGGGTACAGGGTTGAATTCACCCCTCCACTTT.

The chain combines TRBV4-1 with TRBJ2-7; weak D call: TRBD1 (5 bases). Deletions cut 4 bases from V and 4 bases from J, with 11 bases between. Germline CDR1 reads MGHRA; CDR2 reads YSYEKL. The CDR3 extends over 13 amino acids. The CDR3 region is CASSRLTDYEQYF. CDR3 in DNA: TGCGCCAGCAGCCGGTTGACAGATTACGAGCAGTACTTC.

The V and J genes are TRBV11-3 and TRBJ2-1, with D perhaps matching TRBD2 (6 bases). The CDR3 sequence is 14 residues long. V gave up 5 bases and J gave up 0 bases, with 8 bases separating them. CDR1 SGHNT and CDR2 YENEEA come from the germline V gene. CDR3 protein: CASSPGGSYNEQFF. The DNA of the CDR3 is TGTGCCAGCAGCCCCGGGGGCTCCTACAATGAGCAGTTCTTC.

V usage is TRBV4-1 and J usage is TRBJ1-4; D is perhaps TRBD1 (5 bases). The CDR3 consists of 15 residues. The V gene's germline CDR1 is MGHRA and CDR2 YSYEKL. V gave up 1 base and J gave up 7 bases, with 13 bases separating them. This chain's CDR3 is CASSQGGTGVEKLFF. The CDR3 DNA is TGCGCCAGCAGCCAAGGGGGAACGGGGGTTGAAAAACTGTTTTTT.

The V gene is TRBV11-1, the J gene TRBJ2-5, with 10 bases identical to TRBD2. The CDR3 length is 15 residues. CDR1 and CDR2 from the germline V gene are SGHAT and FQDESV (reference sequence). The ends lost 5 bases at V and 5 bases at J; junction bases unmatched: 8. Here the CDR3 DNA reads TGTGCCAGCAGCGCAGCGGGAGGGATCGGGGAGACCCAGTACTTC. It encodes CASSAAGGIGETQYF.